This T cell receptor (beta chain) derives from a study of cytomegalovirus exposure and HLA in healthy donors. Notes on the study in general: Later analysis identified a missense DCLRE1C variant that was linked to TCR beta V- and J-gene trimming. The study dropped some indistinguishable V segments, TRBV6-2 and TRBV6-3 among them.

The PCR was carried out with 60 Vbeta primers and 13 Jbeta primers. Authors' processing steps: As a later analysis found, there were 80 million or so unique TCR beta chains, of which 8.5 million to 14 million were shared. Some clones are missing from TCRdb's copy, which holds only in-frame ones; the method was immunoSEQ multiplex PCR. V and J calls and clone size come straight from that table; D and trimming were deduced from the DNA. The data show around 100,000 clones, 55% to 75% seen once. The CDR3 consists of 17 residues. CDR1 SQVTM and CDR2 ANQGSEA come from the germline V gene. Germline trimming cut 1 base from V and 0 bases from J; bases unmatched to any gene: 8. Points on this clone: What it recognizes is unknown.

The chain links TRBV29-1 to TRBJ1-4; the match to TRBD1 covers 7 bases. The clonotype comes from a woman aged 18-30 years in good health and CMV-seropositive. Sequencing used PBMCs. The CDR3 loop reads CSVEGGTVRATNEKLFF. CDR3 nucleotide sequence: TGCAGCGTTGAAGGCGGGACAGTGCGTGCAACTAATGAAAAACTGTTTTTT. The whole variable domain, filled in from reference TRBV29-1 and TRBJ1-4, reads SAVISQKPSRDICQRGTSLTIQCQVDSQVTMMFWYRQQPGQSLTLIATANQGSEATYESGFVIDKFPISRPNLTFSTLTVSNMSPEDSSIYLCSVEGGTVRATNEKLFFGSGTQLSVL.